One and the same sample provided the 21 T cell receptor beta chains below, sequenced in a study of T-cell memory formation after mild COVID-19. TCRdb redid the calling of the 5' RACE reads with MiXCR, one entry per CDR3 protein. The profile shows roughly 340,000 distinct CDR3 sequences, approximately 15% of them singletons. Material for sequencing was PBMCs or a T cell subset sorted from them (not recorded which). The receptors originated from a man younger than 35 who had mild COVID-19 (a few samples of this study predate the infection). Cell type and time point are not known.

This clonotype has ten or more counts. The chain is built from TRBV5-1 and TRBJ2-1; TRBD2 agrees at 8 bases. The V gene end was trimmed by 2 bases and the J gene end by 5 bases; junction bases not matched to a gene: 6. Germline-derived CDR1 and CDR2 are SGHRS and YFSETQ. The CDR3 contains 15 residues. The DNA of the CDR3 is TGCGCCAGCAGCTTCGGGGGGGCTGGCAACAATGAGCAGTTCTTC. It yields the protein CASSFGGAGNNEQFF.

In this sample, this clonotype turned up a few times. This chain joins TRBV18 and TRBJ1-2, with D tentatively TRBD1 (6 bases). The ends were cut back, 1 base at V and 3 bases at J, with 9 bases in the middle. CDR3 length: 14 residues. Germline-derived CDR1 and CDR2 are KGHSH and LQKENI. The CDR3 DNA follows: TGTGCCAGCTCACCACGGGGGGCAGACTATGGCTACACCTTC. Residues: CASSPRGADYGYTF. The whole variable domain, filled in from reference TRBV18 and TRBJ1-2, reads NAGVMQNPRHLVRRRGQEARLRCSPMKGHSHVYWYRQLPEEGLKFMVYLQKENIIDESGMPKERFSAEFPKEGPSILRIQQVVRGDSAAYFCASSPRGADYGYTFGSGTRLTVV.

The V call is TRBV2, the J call TRBJ2-1, with D hard to call. Germline V gene data show CDR1 as SNHLY and CDR2 as FYNNEI. There are 15 residues in the CDR3. Trimming took off 1 base at V and 3 bases at J, with 10 bases between the two ends. CDR3: CASSEGPDDYNEQFF. The CDR3, as DNA: TGTGCCAGCAGTGAAGGTCCTGATGACTACAATGAGCAGTTCTTC.

This clonotype was recorded many times. The chain uses TRBV7-2 and TRBJ2-7; TRBD2 agrees at 10 bases. CDR1 is SGHTA, CDR2 FQGNSA, per germline. CDR3 length equals 14 residues. V lost 2 bases, J lost 2 bases, and 0 bases stayed unmatched. This CDR3 is CASSLLAGAYEQYF. CDR3 nucleotide sequence: TGTGCCAGCAGCTTACTAGCGGGGGCCTACGAGCAGTACTTC.

This clonotype has just a few counts. This chain connects TRBV4-2 to TRBJ1-1, with D possibly TRBD1 on 6 matching bases. Per germline, CDR1 LGHNA and CDR2 YNFKEQ. The length of the CDR3 is 16 residues. The ends were cut back, 0 bases at V and 4 bases at J, with 15 bases in the middle. Here the CDR3 reads CASSQDRRGLGTEAFF. The DNA of the CDR3 is TGTGCCAGCAGCCAAGATCGGCGGGGGCTCGGCACTGAAGCTTTCTTT.

V and J are TRBV6-6 and TRBJ1-2; tentatively, D is TRBD1 (6 bases). The CDR3 has 13 residues. Trimming left V 6 bases short and J 5 bases short, with 13 bases between. Germline CDR1 MNHNY, CDR2 SVGAGI (reference sequence). The CDR3 DNA is TGTGCCAGCAGACCTAGGGGGGATTATGGCTACACCTTC. Its protein is CASRPRGDYGYTF.

CDR3 in DNA: TGTGCAAGTCGCTTAGGGGCTTGTTCCTACGAGCAGTACGTC. Translating it yields CASRLGACSYEQYV. The chain combines TRBV12-2 with TRBJ2-7. TRBV12-2 has pseudogene status. There are 14 residues in the CDR3.

The rearrangement joins TRBV4-3 to TRBJ1-2; D not resolved. The CDR3 extends over 14 amino acids. Germline V gene sequence: CDR1 LGHNA, CDR2 YSLEER. Trimming removed 1 base from V and 2 bases from J, with 8 bases in between. The CDR3 here is CASSQAGKNYGYTF. In DNA, the CDR3 is TGCGCCAGCAGCCAAGCCGGGAAAAACTATGGCTACACCTTC.

The gene calls are TRBV7-2 and TRBJ2-3; a weak D match, TRBD2 (6 bases). CDR1 is SGHTA, CDR2 FQGNSA, per germline. The V and J ends lost 5 bases and 2 bases respectively, with 17 bases between them. The CDR3 runs to 16 residues. The CDR3: CASSGGKGLNTDTQYF. CDR3 in DNA: TGTGCCAGCAGCGGAGGTAAAGGACTAAACACAGATACGCAGTATTTT.

The sample holds a few counts of this clonotype. The rearrangement links TRBV15 to TRBJ2-5, with 8 positions matching TRBD2. Looked up from germline, CDR1 is LNHNV and CDR2 is YYDKDF (reference sequence). The CDR3 covers 14 residues. The junction had 0 bases not matched to a gene; V was cut back by 3 bases and J by 0 bases. In nucleotides, the CDR3 is TGTGCCACCAGCAGCGGGGGGGACCAAGAGACCCAGTACTTC. This translates into CATSSGGDQETQYF.

The sample holds a few counts of this clonotype. At one end the junction does not follow the germline gene, possibly because of a read error. The CDR3 loop reads CASSSLTSGGAPGVF. In nucleotides, the CDR3 is TGTGCCAGCAGCTCCCTGACTAGCGGGGGGGCCCCAGGGGTCTTC. The chain uses TRBV11-2 and TRBJ2-1; 14 bases are shared with TRBD2. Germline V gene lookup returns CDR1 SGHAT and CDR2 FQNNGV. This CDR3 has 15 residues.

The sample holds many counts of this clonotype. This chain links TRBV12-3 or TRBV12-4 with TRBJ2-3, with D possibly called TRBD1 or TRBD2 (5 bases each). Between the trimmed V and J ends, which lost 4 bases and 5 bases, there was a span of 7 bases. The CDR3 is 12 amino acids. The CDR3 DNA follows: TGTGCCAGCAGTTGGGGGATAGATACGCAGTATTTT. Translation: CASSWGIDTQYF.

This chain connects TRBV24-1 to TRBJ2-1; tentatively, D is TRBD2 (5 bases). Germline CDR1 KGHDR, CDR2 SFDVKD. V shed 5 bases and J shed 2 bases, with 9 bases lying between them. The CDR3 length is 14 residues. In DNA form, the CDR3 reads TGTGCCACCAGTGTCGGAGCGGCCTACAATGAGCAGTTCTTC. It encodes CATSVGAAYNEQFF.

This clonotype has more than one count but fewer than ten. V is TRBV7-3 and J is TRBJ2-5; 12 bases map to TRBD2. J was trimmed by 7 bases and V by 8 bases; bases with no gene match: 8. Germline loops: CDR1 SGHTA, CDR2 FQGTGA. The CDR3 consists of 14 residues. DNA of the CDR3: TGTGCCAGCTCCCTGACTAGCGGGGGTGGGACCCAGTACTTC. Protein: CASSLTSGGGTQYF. Variable domain in full (rest from reference TRBV7-3 and TRBJ2-5): GAGVSQTPSNKVTEKGKYVELRCDPISGHTALYWYRQSLGQGPEFLIYFQGTGAADDSGLPNDRFFAVRPEGSVSTLKIQRTERGDSAVYLCASSLTSGGGTQYFGPGTRLLVL.

The CDR3 region is CASSLFGANEQYV. For the CDR3, the DNA is TGTGCCAGCAGCTTATTTGGGGCCAACGAGCAGTACGTC. The gene calls are TRBV5-5 and TRBJ2-7, with a weak D call TRBD1 (5 bases). Germline CDR1 SGHKS, CDR2 YYEKEE (reference sequence). This CDR3 has 13 residues. Trimming removed 2 bases from V and 5 bases from J, with 11 bases in between.

The chain combines TRBV4-2 with TRBJ2-4; D not certain. CDR3 length: 14 amino acids. V gave up 4 bases and J gave up 7 bases, with 14 bases separating them. The germline gives CDR1 LGHNA, CDR2 YNFKEQ. The CDR3 loop reads CASSPRRGRNIQYF. The CDR3 DNA follows: TGTGCCAGCAGCCCTCGGAGAGGTCGGAACATTCAGTACTTC.

The J gene is TRBJ2-2, the V gene TRBV4-1; D tentatively fits TRBD1 or TRBD2 (5 bases each). This CDR3 has 14 residues. In germline, CDR1 is MGHRA, CDR2 YSYEKL. Trimming shortened V by 6 bases and J by 6 bases, and 14 bases separated the two germline ends. The CDR3 reads CASSSGTLAGELFF. CDR3 nucleotide sequence: TGCGCCAGCAGTTCCGGGACCCTGGCCGGGGAGCTGTTTTTT.

There are a few counts of this clonotype. The J gene is TRBJ2-7, the V gene TRBV6-6; D possibly matches TRBD1 or TRBD2 (6 bases each). V was trimmed by 6 bases and J by 3 bases, leaving 18 bases between them. CDR1 is MNHNY and CDR2 is SVGAGI in the germline V gene (reference sequence). There are 15 residues in the CDR3. CDR3 region: CASSVLGGWSYEQYF. DNA of the CDR3: TGTGCCAGCAGCGTGCTGGGGGGCTGGAGCTACGAGCAGTACTTC.

This clonotype was observed a few times. V usage is TRBV12-3 or TRBV12-4 and J usage is TRBJ1-2; D is ambiguous. V shed 0 bases and J shed 0 bases, with 8 bases lying between them. The CDR3 is 15 residues long. In nucleotides, the CDR3 is TGTGCCAGCAGTTTAGCTGGGGTTACTAACTATGGCTACACCTTC. Translating gives CASSLAGVTNYGYTF.

This clonotype was seen repeatedly, ten times or more. V gene TRBV19 combines with J gene TRBJ2-3; D ambiguous. The CDR3 contains 11 residues. Per the germline V gene, CDR1 is LNHDA and CDR2 is SQIVND (reference sequence). Trimming removed 9 bases from V and 5 bases from J, with 9 bases in between. The CDR3 DNA is TGTGCCAGCGAGACTGGAGATACGCAGTATTTT. Its translation is CASETGDTQYF.

The rearrangement joins TRBV6-5 to TRBJ1-6; no clear D gene. Per germline, CDR1 MNHEY and CDR2 SVGAGI. Trimming took off 2 bases at V and 9 bases at J, with 14 bases between the two ends. CDR3 length equals 15 residues. This CDR3 reads CASSYTGRGSSPLHF. The CDR3 DNA is TGTGCCAGCAGTTACACCGGGAGAGGTAGTTCACCCCTCCACTTT.